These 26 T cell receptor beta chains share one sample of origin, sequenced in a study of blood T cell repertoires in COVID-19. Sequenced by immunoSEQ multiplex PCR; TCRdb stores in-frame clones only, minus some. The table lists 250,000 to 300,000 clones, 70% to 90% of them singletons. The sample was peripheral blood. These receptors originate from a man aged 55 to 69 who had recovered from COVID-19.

In nucleotides, the CDR3 is TGTGCCAGCAGTATTGGGACACAGCCCCAGCATTTT. Translation: CASSIGTQPQHF. This chain links TRBV28 with TRBJ1-5; perhaps TRBD1 as D (6 bases). Looked up from germline, CDR1 is MDHEN and CDR2 is SYDVKM. This CDR3 is built from 12 residues. Trimming cost V 5 bases and J 7 bases, with 9 bases left between them.

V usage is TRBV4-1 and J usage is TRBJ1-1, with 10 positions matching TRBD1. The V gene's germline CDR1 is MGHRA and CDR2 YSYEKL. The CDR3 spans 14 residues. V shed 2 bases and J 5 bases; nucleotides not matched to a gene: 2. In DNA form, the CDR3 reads TGCGCCAGCAGCCAACCGGGACAGGGGACTGAAGCTTTCTTT. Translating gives CASSQPGQGTEAFF.

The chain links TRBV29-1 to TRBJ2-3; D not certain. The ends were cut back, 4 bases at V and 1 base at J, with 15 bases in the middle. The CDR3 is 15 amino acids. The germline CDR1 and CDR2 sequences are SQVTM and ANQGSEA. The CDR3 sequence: CSVVSGAFGTDTQYF. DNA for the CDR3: TGCAGCGTTGTGTCCGGTGCTTTCGGCACAGATACGCAGTATTTT.

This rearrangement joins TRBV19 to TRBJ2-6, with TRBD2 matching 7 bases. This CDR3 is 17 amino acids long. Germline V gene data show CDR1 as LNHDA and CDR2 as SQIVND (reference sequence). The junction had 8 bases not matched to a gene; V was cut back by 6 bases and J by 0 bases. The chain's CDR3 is CASSVGGGSSGANVLTF. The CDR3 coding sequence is TGTGCCAGTAGCGTGGGCGGGGGAAGCTCTGGGGCCAACGTCCTGACTTTC.

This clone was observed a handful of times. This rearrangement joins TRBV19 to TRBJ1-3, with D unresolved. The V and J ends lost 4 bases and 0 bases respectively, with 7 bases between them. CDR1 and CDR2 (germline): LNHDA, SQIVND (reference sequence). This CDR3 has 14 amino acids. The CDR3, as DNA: TGTGCCAGTAGTACAGGAAACTCTGGAAACACCATATATTTT. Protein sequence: CASSTGNSGNTIYF.

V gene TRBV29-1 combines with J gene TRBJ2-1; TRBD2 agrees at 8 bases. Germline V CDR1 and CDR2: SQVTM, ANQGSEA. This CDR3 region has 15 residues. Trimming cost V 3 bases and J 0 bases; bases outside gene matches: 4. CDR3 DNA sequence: TGCAGCGTTGAGTTTGCGGGGGGCTCCTACAATGAGCAGTTCTTC. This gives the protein CSVEFAGGSYNEQFF.

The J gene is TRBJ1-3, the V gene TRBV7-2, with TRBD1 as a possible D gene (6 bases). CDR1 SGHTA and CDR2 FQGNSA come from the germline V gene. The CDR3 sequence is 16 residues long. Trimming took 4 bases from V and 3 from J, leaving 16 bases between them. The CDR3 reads CASSSLGGAYGNTIYF. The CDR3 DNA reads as TGTGCCAGCAGCTCCCTGGGGGGGGCTTATGGAAACACCATATATTTT.

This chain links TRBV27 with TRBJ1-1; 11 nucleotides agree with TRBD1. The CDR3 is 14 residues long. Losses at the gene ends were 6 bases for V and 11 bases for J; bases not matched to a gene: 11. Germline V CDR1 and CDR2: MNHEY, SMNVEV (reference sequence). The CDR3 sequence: CASRAAGTGGYAFF. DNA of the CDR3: TGTGCCAGCAGAGCCGCCGGGACAGGGGGTTACGCTTTCTTT.

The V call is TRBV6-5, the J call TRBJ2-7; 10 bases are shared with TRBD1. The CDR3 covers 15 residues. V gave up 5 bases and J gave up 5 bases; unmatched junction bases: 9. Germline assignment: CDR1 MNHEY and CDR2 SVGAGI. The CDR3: CASSLIGTGVNEQYF. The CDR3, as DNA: TGTGCCAGCAGTCTAATCGGGACAGGGGTAAACGAGCAGTACTTC.

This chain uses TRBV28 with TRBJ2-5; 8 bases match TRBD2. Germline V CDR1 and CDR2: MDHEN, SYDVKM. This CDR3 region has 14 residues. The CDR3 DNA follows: TGTGTCACCTCTCGGGGGGGGTACCAAGAGACCCAGTACTTC. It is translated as CVTSRGGYQETQYF.

CDR3 in DNA: TGCAGCGTTGCGGGGGGGTTTGAAGCTTTCTTT. Its translation is CSVAGGFEAFF. V is TRBV29-1 and J is TRBJ1-1; D is perhaps TRBD1 (5 bases). CDR3 size: 11 residues. CDR1 is SQVTM, CDR2 ANQGSEA, per germline. Trimming took 4 bases from V and 7 from J, leaving 10 bases between them.

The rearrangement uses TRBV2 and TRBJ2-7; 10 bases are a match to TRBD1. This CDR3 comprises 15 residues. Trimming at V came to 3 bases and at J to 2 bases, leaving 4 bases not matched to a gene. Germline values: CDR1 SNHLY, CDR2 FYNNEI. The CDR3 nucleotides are TGTGCCAGCAGTGAGACAGGGGGCGTGACCTACGAGCAGTACTTC. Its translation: CASSETGGVTYEQYF.

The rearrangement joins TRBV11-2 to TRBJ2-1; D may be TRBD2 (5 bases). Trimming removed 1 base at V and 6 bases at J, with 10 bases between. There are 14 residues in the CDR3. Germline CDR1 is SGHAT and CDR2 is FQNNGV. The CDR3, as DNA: TGTGCCAGCAGCTTAGGCGGAGGTAGCAATGAGCAGTTCTTC. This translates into CASSLGGGSNEQFF.

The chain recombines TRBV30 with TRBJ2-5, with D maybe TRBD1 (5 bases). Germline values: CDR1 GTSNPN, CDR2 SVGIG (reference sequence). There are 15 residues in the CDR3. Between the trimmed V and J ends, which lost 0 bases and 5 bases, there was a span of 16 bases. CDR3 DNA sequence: TGTGCCTGGAGTGTCGGTAGCCGTCGACAGGAGACCCAGTACTTC. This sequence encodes CAWSVGSRRQETQYF. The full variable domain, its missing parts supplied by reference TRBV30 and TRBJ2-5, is SQTIHQWPATLVQPVGSPLSLECTVEGTSNPNLYWYRQAAGRGLQLLFYSVGIGQISSEVPQNLSASRPQDRQFILSSKKLLLSDSGFYLCAWSVGSRRQETQYFGPGTRLLVL.

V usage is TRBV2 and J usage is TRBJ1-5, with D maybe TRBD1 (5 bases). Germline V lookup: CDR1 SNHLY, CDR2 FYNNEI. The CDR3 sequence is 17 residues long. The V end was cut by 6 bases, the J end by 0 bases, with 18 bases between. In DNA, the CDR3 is TGTGCCAGCAGGTGGGGGGGTGGAGGATATAGCAATCAGCCCCAGCATTTT. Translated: CASRWGGGGYSNQPQHF.

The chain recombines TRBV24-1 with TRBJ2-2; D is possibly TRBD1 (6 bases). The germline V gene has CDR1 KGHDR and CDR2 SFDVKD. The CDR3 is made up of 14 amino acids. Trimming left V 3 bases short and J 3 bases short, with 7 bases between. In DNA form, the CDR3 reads TGTGCCACCAGTGATCCAGGGGACACCGGGGAGCTGTTTTTT. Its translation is CATSDPGDTGELFF.

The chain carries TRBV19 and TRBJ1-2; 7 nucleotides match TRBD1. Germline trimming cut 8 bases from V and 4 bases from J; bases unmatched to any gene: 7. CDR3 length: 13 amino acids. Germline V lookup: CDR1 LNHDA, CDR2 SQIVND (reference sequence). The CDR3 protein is CASGSGQPYGYTF. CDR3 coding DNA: TGTGCCAGTGGGTCGGGACAGCCCTATGGCTACACCTTC.

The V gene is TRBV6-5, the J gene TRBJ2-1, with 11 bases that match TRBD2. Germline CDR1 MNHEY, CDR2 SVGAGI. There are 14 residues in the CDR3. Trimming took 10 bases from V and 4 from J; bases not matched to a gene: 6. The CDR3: CATILAGGYNEQFF. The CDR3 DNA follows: TGTGCCACGATTCTAGCGGGGGGATACAATGAGCAGTTCTTC.

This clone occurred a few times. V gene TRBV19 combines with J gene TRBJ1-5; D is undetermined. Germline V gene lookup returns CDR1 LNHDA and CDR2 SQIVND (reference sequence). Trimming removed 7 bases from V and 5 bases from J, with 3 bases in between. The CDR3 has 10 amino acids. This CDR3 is CASNYQPQHF. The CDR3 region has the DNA TGTGCCAGTAACTATCAGCCCCAGCATTTT.

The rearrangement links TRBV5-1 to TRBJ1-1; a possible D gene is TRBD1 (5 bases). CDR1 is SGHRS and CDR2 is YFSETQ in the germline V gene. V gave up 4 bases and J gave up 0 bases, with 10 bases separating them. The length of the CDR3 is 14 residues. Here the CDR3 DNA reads TGCGCCAGCAGCCCCGCGGGGCTGAACACTGAAGCTTTCTTT. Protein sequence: CASSPAGLNTEAFF.

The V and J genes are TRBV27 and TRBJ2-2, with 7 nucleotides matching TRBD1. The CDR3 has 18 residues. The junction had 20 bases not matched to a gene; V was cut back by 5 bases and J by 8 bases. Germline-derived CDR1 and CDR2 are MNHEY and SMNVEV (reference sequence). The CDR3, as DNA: TGTGCCAGCAGTCCCCAGAGAGGGGGCCTTGGGGCCCCGGGGGAGCTGTTTTTT. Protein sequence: CASSPQRGGLGAPGELFF.

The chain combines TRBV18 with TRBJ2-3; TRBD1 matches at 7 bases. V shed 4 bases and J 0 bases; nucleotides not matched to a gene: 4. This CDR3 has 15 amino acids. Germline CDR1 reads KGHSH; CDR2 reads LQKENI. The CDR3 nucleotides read TGTGCCAGCTCACTGTCGACAGGGAGCACAGATACGCAGTATTTT. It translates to CASSLSTGSTDTQYF. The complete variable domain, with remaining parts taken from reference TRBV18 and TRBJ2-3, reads NAGVMQNPRHLVRRRGQEARLRCSPMKGHSHVYWYRQLPEEGLKFMVYLQKENIIDESGMPKERFSAEFPKEGPSILRIQQVVRGDSAAYFCASSLSTGSTDTQYFGPGTRLTVL.

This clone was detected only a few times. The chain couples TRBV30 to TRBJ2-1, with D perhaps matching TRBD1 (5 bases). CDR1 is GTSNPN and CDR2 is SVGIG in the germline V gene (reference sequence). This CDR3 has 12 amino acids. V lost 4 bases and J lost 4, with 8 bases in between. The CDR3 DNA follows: TGTGCCTGGAATAGACAGTACAATGAGCAGTTCTTC. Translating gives CAWNRQYNEQFF.

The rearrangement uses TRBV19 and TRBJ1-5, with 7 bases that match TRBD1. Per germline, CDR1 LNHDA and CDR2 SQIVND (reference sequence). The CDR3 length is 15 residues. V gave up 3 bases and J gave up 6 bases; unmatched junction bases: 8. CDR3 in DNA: TGTGCCAGTAGTATGGGGTCAGGGGGTCCTCAGCCCCAGCATTTT. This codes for CASSMGSGGPQPQHF.

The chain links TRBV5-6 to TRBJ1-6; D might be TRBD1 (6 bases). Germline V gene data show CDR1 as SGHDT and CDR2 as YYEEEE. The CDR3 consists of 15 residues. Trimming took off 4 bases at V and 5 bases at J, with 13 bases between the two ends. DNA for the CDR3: TGTGCCAGCAGCCGTCCGGGACAAAATAATTCACCCCTCCACTTT. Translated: CASSRPGQNNSPLHF. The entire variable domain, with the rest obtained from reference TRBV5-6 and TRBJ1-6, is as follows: DAGVTQSPTHLIKTRGQQVTLRCSPKSGHDTVSWYQQALGQGPQFIFQYYEEEERQRGNFPDRFSGHQFPNYSSELNVNALLLGDSALYLCASSRPGQNNSPLHFGNGTRLTVT.

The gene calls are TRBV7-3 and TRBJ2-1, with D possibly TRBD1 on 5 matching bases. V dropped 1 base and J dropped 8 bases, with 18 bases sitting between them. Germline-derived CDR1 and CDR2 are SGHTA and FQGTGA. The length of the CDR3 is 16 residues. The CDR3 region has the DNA TGTGCCAGCAGCTTAATGAGCCAGGGTGGTGTCCATGAGCAGTTCTTC. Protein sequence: CASSLMSQGGVHEQFF.